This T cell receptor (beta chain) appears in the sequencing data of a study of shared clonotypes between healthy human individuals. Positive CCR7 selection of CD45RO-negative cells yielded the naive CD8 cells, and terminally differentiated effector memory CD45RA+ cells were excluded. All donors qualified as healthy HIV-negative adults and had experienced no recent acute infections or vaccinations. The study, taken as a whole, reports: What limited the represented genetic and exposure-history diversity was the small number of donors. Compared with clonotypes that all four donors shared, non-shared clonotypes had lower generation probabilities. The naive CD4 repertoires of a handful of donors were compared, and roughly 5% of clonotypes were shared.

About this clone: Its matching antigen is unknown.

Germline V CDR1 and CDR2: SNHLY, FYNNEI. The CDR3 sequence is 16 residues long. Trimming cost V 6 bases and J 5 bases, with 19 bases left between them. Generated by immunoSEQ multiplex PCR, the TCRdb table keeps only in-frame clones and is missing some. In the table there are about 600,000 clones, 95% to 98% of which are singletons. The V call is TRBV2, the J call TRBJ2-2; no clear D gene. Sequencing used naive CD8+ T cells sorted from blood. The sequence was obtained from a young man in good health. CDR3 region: CASSARLAPRTGELFF. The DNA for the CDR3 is TGTGCCAGCAGCGCCAGACTGGCCCCCCGAACCGGGGAGCTGTTTTTT.